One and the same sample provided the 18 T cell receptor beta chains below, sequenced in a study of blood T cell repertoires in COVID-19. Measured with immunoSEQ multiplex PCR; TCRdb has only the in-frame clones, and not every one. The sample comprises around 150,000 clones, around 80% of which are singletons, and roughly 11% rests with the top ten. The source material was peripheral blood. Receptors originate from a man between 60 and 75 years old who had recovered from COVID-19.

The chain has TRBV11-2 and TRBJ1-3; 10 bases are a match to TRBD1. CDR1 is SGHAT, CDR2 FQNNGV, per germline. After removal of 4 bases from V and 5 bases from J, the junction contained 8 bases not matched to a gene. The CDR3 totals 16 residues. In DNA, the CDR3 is TGTGCCAGCAGCTCCCTGGGACAGGGGATAAGAAACACCATATATTTT. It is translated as CASSSLGQGIRNTIYF.

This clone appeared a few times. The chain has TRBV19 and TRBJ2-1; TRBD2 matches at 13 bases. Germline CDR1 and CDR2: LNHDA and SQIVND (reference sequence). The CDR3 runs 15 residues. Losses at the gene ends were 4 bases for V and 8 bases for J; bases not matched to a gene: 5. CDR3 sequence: CASSKGLAGMDEQFF. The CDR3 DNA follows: TGTGCCAGTAGTAAGGGACTAGCGGGAATGGATGAGCAGTTCTTC.

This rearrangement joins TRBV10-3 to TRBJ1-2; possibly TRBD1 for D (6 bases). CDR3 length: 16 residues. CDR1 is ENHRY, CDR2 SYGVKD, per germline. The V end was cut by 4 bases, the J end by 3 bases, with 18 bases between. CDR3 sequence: CAISGPSGPGDYGYTF. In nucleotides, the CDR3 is TGTGCCATCAGTGGCCCCTCCGGGCCAGGGGACTATGGCTACACCTTC.

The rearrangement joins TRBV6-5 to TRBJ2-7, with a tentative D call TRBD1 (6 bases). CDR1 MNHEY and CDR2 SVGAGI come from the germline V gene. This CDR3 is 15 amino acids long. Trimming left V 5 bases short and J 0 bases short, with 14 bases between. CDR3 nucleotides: TGTGCCAGCAGTCCCCGCGAAGGGGGCTCCTACGAGCAGTACTTC. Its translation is CASSPREGGSYEQYF.

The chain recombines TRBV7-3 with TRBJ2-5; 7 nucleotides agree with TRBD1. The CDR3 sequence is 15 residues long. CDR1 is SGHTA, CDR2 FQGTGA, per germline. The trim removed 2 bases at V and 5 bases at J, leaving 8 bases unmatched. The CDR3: CASSLRQGAGETQYF. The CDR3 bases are TGTGCCAGCAGCTTACGACAGGGAGCTGGGGAGACCCAGTACTTC. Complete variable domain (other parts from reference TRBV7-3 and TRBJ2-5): GAGVSQTPSNKVTEKGKYVELRCDPISGHTALYWYRQSLGQGPEFLIYFQGTGAADDSGLPNDRFFAVRPEGSVSTLKIQRTERGDSAVYLCASSLRQGAGETQYFGPGTRLLVL.

Here the CDR3 DNA reads TGCGCCAGCAGCGGCACGACAGGGTCTGGGGCCAACGTCCTGACTTTC. Translation gives CASSGTTGSGANVLTF. This chain uses TRBV5-1 with TRBJ2-6, with 7 bases lining up with TRBD1. Germline values: CDR1 SGHRS, CDR2 YFSETQ. Germline trimming cut 4 bases from V and 1 base from J; bases unmatched to any gene: 5. The CDR3 runs 16 residues.

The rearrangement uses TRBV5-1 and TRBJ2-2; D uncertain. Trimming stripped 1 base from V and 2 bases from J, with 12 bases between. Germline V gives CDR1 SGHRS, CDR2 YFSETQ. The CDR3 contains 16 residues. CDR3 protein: CASSLSTTVNTGELFF. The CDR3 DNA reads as TGCGCCAGCAGCTTGTCGACAACGGTTAACACCGGGGAGCTGTTTTTT. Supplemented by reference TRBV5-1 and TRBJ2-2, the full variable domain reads KAGVTQTPRYLIKTRGQQVTLSCSPISGHRSVSWYQQTPGQGLQFLFEYFSETQRNKGNFPGRFSGRQFSNSRSEMNVSTLELGDSALYLCASSLSTTVNTGELFFGEGSRLTVL.

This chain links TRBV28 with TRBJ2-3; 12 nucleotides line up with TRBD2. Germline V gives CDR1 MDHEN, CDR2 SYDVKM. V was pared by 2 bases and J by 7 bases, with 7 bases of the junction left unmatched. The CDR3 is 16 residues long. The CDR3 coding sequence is TGTGCCAGCAGTTTAGGGCTAGCGGGGGGGCAGTATACGCAGTATTTT. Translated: CASSLGLAGGQYTQYF.

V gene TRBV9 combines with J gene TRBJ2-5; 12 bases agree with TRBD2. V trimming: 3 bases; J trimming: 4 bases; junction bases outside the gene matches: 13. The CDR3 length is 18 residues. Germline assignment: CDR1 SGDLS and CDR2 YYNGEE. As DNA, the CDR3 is TGTGCCAGCAGCGAAAAAGGACTAGCGGGAAGGGGGACAGAGACCCAGTACTTC. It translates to CASSEKGLAGRGTETQYF. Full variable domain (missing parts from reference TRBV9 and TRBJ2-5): DSGVTQTPKHLITATGQRVTLRCSPRSGDLSVYWYQQSLDQGLQFLIQYYNGEERAKGNILERFSAQQFPDLHSELNLSSLELGDSALYFCASSEKGLAGRGTETQYFGPGTRLLVL.

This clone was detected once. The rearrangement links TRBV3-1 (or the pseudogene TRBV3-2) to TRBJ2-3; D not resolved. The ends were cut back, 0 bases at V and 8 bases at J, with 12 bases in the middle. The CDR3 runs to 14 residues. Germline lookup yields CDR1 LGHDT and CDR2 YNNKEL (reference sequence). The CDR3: CASSQDPRGVTQYF. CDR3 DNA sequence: TGTGCCAGCAGCCAAGATCCCCGAGGTGTTACGCAGTATTTT.

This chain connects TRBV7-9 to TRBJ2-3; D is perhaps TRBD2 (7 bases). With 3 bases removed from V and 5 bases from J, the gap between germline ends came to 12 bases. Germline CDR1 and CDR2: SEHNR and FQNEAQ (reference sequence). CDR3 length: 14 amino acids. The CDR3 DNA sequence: TGTGCCAGCAGCTTTGCGGGGGCCAGAGATACGCAGTATTTT. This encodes CASSFAGARDTQYF.

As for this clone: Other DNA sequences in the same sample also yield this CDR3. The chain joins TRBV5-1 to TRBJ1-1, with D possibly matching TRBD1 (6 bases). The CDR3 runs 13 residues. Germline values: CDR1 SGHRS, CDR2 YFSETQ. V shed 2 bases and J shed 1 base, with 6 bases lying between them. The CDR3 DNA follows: TGCGCCAGCAGCTTACAGGGGAACACTGAAGCTTTCTTT. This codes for CASSLQGNTEAFF.

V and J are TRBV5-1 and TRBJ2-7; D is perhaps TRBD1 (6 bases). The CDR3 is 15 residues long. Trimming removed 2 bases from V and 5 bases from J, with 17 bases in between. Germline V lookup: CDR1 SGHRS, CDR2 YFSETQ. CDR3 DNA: TGCGCCAGCAGCTTTGAGGACAGCCGTAACGACGAGCAGTACTTC. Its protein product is CASSFEDSRNDEQYF.

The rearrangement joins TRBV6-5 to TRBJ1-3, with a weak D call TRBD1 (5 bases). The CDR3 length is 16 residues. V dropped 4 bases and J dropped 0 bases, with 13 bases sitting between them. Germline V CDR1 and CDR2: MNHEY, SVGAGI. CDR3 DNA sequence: TGTGCCAGCAGTTTCTGGGGGGATTCCTCTGGAAACACCATATATTTT. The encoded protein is CASSFWGDSSGNTIYF.

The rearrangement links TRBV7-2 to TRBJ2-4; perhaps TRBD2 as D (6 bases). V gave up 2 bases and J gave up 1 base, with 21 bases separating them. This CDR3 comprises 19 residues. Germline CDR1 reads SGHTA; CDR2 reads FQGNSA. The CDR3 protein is CASSLSPGELSMAKNIQYF. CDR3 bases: TGTGCCAGCAGCTTATCACCGGGGGAACTCTCTATGGCCAAAAACATTCAGTACTTC.

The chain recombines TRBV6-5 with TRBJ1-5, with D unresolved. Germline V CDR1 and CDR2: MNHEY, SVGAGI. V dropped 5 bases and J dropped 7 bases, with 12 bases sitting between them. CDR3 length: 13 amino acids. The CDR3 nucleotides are TGTGCCAGCAGTCACGAGGTACGGCAGCCCCAGCATTTT. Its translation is CASSHEVRQPQHF.

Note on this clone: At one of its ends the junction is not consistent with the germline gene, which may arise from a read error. The CDR3 is CASSPEGTTYNEPFF. The DNA for the CDR3 is TGCGCCAGCAGCCCAGAGGGGACAACCTACAATGAGCCGTTCTTC. The rearrangement uses TRBV4-3 and TRBJ2-1, with D tentatively TRBD1 (6 bases). Germline V lookup: CDR1 LGHNA, CDR2 YSLEER. The CDR3 consists of 15 residues.

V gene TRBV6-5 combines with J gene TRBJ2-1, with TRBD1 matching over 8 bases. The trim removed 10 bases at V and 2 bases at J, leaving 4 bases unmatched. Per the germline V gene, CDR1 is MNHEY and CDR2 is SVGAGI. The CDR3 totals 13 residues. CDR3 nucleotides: TGTGCCACCGACAGGGGAACCTACAATGAGCAGTTCTTC. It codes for CATDRGTYNEQFF.